The 22 T cell receptor beta chains given below trace back to one sample, sequenced in a study of blood T cell repertoires in COVID-19. Only in-frame clones appear in the TCRdb table, and some are missing; sequencing was by immunoSEQ multiplex PCR. The repertoire holds 200,000 or so clones, with 70% to 90% as singletons. The material sequenced was peripheral blood. These receptors originate from a human donor with active or convalescent COVID-19. The donor label of this sample is uncertain.

The chain couples TRBV4-3 to TRBJ1-4; possible D gene TRBD1, 5 bases. CDR1 LGHNA and CDR2 YSLEER come from the germline V gene. The CDR3 has 16 residues. Trimming took off 0 bases at V and 7 bases at J, with 15 bases between the two ends. The CDR3 loop reads CASSQENSGFVEKLFF. CDR3 DNA: TGCGCCAGCAGCCAAGAGAACTCAGGGTTTGTTGAAAAACTGTTTTTT.

This chain uses TRBV24-1 with TRBJ2-4, with D possibly matching TRBD1 (5 bases). The CDR3 runs to 15 residues. The V end was cut by 3 bases, the J end by 0 bases, with 8 bases between. Per the germline V gene, CDR1 is KGHDR and CDR2 is SFDVKD. Here the CDR3 reads CATSDVGPAKNIQYF. CDR3 in DNA: TGTGCCACCAGTGATGTGGGGCCAGCCAAAAACATTCAGTACTTC.

This chain links TRBV5-1 with TRBJ2-1, with TRBD2 matching over 13 bases. V dropped 1 base and J dropped 6; count of bases not matched to a gene: 1. The germline V gene has CDR1 SGHRS and CDR2 YFSETQ. The CDR3 covers 15 residues. The CDR3 DNA reads TGCGCCAGCAGCTTGACTAGCGGGGGGGCCAATGAGCAGTTCTTC. It specifies CASSLTSGGANEQFF.

This clone occurred a few times. This sequence joins TRBV19 and TRBJ2-1; 9 bases fit TRBD2. V lost 6 bases and J lost 6; bases outside the gene matches: 6. This CDR3 has 14 amino acids. In germline, CDR1 is LNHDA, CDR2 SQIVND (reference sequence). The CDR3 loop is CASRTGTSRNEQFF. CDR3 DNA sequence: TGTGCCAGTAGGACAGGGACTAGCCGCAATGAGCAGTTCTTC.

This chain uses TRBV5-1 with TRBJ2-7; tentative D call: TRBD1 (5 bases). Germline CDR1 SGHRS, CDR2 YFSETQ. This CDR3 is 17 amino acids long. The V and J ends lost 0 bases and 0 bases respectively, with 16 bases between them. The CDR3 here is CASSLAAGPLSSYEQYF. The CDR3 nucleotides read TGCGCCAGCAGCTTGGCGGCAGGGCCGCTAAGCTCCTACGAGCAGTACTTC.

V is TRBV6-5 and J is TRBJ2-5, with unresolved D. Trimming left V 0 bases short and J 1 base short, with 9 bases between. The CDR3 totals 15 residues. Germline assignment: CDR1 MNHEY and CDR2 SVGAGI. The CDR3 sequence: CASSYSIRSQETQYF. Written as DNA, the CDR3 is TGTGCCAGCAGTTACTCGATTCGCAGCCAAGAGACCCAGTACTTC.

This chain connects TRBV30 to TRBJ1-1; the D gene is possibly TRBD1 (5 bases). V was trimmed by 3 bases and J by 4 bases, leaving 18 bases between them. CDR1 GTSNPN and CDR2 SVGIG come from the germline V gene (reference sequence). The CDR3 is made up of 15 amino acids. The CDR3 spells CAWRSLPQGGTEAFF. The CDR3, as DNA: TGTGCCTGGAGATCCCTTCCCCAGGGAGGCACTGAAGCTTTCTTT.

The chain joins TRBV5-4 to TRBJ2-7; the match to TRBD1 covers 8 bases. Germline CDR1 reads SGHNT; CDR2 reads YYREEE (reference sequence). V shed 4 bases and J 1 base; nucleotides not matched to a gene: 4. The CDR3 is made up of 14 amino acids. As DNA, the CDR3 is TGTGCCAGCAGCCGGGACAGGTCTTCCTACGAGCAGTACTTC. It specifies CASSRDRSSYEQYF.

Only one count was recorded for this clone. The rearrangement links TRBV5-4 to TRBJ2-5; no clear D. Per the germline V gene, CDR1 is SGHNT and CDR2 is YYREEE (reference sequence). The germline V and J ends were trimmed by 0 bases and 2 bases, with 5 bases remaining between them. The CDR3 extends over 13 amino acids. CDR3 DNA: TGTGCCAGCAGCTTGGACGAGCAAGAGACCCAGTACTTC. Amino acid sequence: CASSLDEQETQYF.

V usage is TRBV5-4 and J usage is TRBJ2-5; D is possibly TRBD1 (6 bases). Germline assignment: CDR1 SGHNT and CDR2 YYREEE (reference sequence). The CDR3 extends over 16 amino acids. The germline V and J ends were trimmed by 2 bases and 1 base, with 15 bases remaining between them. The CDR3 spells CASSFRLGAAQETQYF. In DNA, the CDR3 is TGTGCCAGCAGCTTTCGTCTGGGGGCGGCCCAAGAGACCCAGTACTTC. Drawing the rest from reference TRBV5-4 and TRBJ2-5, the complete variable domain is ETGVTQSPTHLIKTRGQQVTLRCSSQSGHNTVSWYQQALGQGPQFIFQYYREEENGRGNFPPRFSGLQFPNYSSELNVNALELDDSALYLCASSFRLGAAQETQYFGPGTRLLVL.

The chain carries TRBV27 and TRBJ2-5; D may be TRBD1 (6 bases). The CDR3 totals 14 residues. The V gene's germline CDR1 is MNHEY and CDR2 SMNVEV (reference sequence). With 2 bases removed from V and 6 bases from J, the gap between germline ends came to 13 bases. DNA for the CDR3: TGTGCCAGCAGTTTAGGGCAGGGGCAACAGACCCAGTACTTC. Encoded protein: CASSLGQGQQTQYF.

The chain employs TRBV2 and TRBJ2-5, with TRBD2 matching 16 bases. The CDR3 runs to 18 residues. Germline CDR1 SNHLY, CDR2 FYNNEI. Trimming took 4 bases from V and 4 from J; bases not matched to a gene: 9. The CDR3 DNA reads TGTGCCAGCAGTGTAGGGACTAGCGGGAGGGCCCGGGGAGAGACCCAGTACTTC. As protein: CASSVGTSGRARGETQYF.

V and J are TRBV28 and TRBJ1-3; the D gene is possibly TRBD1 (5 bases). Between the trimmed V and J ends, which lost 2 bases and 2 bases, there was a span of 16 bases. The CDR3 contains 17 residues. Germline lookup yields CDR1 MDHEN and CDR2 SYDVKM. The CDR3 sequence: CASSLGGGAGTGNTIYF. CDR3 in DNA: TGTGCCAGCAGTTTAGGGGGGGGAGCGGGCACTGGAAACACCATATATTTT.

V is TRBV19 and J is TRBJ2-7; D unclear. V was cut by 4 bases and J by 9 bases, with 10 bases left in between. From germline, CDR1 is LNHDA and CDR2 SQIVND (reference sequence). This CDR3 has 11 residues. This chain's CDR3 is CASSTPTGQYF. CDR3 bases: TGTGCCAGTAGTACTCCCACCGGGCAGTACTTC.

V usage is TRBV11-3 and J usage is TRBJ1-1, with D hard to call. CDR3 length: 13 amino acids. V shed 5 bases and J shed 2 bases, with 9 bases lying between them. CDR1 SGHNT and CDR2 YENEEA come from the germline V gene. For the CDR3, the DNA is TGTGCCAGCAGCCTGAGTCAAAACACTGAAGCTTTCTTT. Protein: CASSLSQNTEAFF.

The CDR3 nucleotides are TGCAGCGTTGTTGGGGCCGCGGAGGGCCCGTCCTACGAGCAGTACTTC. This encodes CSVVGAAEGPSYEQYF. This chain connects TRBV29-1 to TRBJ2-7; the D gene is possibly TRBD2 (6 bases). This CDR3 is built from 16 residues. V was pared by 4 bases and J by 1 base, with 20 bases between. Germline V gene data show CDR1 as SQVTM and CDR2 as ANQGSEA.

V gene TRBV13 combines with J gene TRBJ2-3, with 9 bases matching TRBD2. Germline-derived CDR1 and CDR2 are PRHDT and FYEKMQ (reference sequence). The CDR3 runs 15 residues. With 8 bases clipped from V and 2 bases from J, the junction kept 8 bases outside the gene matches. The CDR3 sequence is CASFPLAGFTDTQYF. Written as DNA, the CDR3 is TGTGCCAGCTTCCCACTAGCGGGCTTCACAGATACGCAGTATTTT.

Only one count was recorded for this clone. The CDR3 reads CASSPTSGGSYEQYF. CDR3 sequence (DNA): TGTGCCAGCAGCCCCACTAGCGGGGGATCCTACGAGCAGTACTTC. The chain links TRBV7-2 to TRBJ2-7, with 11 bases matching TRBD2. Trimming removed 5 bases from V and 1 base from J; junction bases left unmatched: 4. Per germline, CDR1 SGHTA and CDR2 FQGNSA. The CDR3 spans 15 residues.

The sample holds a few counts of this clone. The genes are TRBV30 and TRBJ1-1; 7 nucleotides match TRBD1. Germline V gene lookup returns CDR1 GTSNPN and CDR2 SVGIG (reference sequence). V gave up 3 bases and J gave up 7 bases; unmatched junction bases: 17. This CDR3 has 16 amino acids. The CDR3 bases are TGTGCCTGGAGCGCCATCTCCAGGGGGATGAGTTATGAAGCTTTCTTT. This translates into CAWSAISRGMSYEAFF.

The CDR3 nucleotides read TGTGCCAGTAGTATCCCGACAGTTAATTCACCCCTCCACTTT. It codes for CASSIPTVNSPLHF. The V gene is TRBV19, the J gene TRBJ1-6, with a weak D call TRBD1 (5 bases). With 3 bases removed from V and 6 bases from J, the gap between germline ends came to 9 bases. CDR1 is LNHDA and CDR2 is SQIVND in the germline V gene (reference sequence). The CDR3 is 14 amino acids.

This chain uses TRBV14 with TRBJ2-7; D is unclear. The germline V gene encodes CDR1 SGHDN and CDR2 FVKESK. The CDR3 sequence is 14 residues long. Trimming left V 1 base short and J 1 base short, with 8 bases between. CDR3 nucleotides: TGTGCCAGCAGCCAAGTTAAATTGTCCTACGAGCAGTACTTC. Encoded protein: CASSQVKLSYEQYF.

The chain recombines TRBV25-1 with TRBJ1-6, with unresolved D. The germline gives CDR1 MGHDK, CDR2 SYGVNS. The CDR3 is 16 amino acids. Trimming left V 1 base short and J 7 bases short, with 14 bases between. The CDR3: CASSESGYLRNSPLHF. CDR3 bases: TGTGCCAGCAGTGAATCGGGGTATTTGAGGAATTCACCCCTCCACTTT.